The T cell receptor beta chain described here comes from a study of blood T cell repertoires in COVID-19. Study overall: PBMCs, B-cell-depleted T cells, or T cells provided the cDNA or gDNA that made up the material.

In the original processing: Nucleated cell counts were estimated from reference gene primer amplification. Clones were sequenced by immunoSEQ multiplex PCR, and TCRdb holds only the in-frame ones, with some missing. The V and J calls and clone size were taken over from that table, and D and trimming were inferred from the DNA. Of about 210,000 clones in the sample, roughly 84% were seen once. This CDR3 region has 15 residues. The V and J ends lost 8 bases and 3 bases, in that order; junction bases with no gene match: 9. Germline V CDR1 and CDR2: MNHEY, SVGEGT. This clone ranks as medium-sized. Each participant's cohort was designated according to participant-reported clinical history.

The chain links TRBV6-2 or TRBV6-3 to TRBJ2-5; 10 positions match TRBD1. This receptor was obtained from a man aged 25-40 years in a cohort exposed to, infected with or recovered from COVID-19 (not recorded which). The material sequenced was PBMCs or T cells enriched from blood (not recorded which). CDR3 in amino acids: CASRRDRGLEETQYF. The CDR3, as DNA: TGTGCCAGCCGCCGGGACAGGGGATTGGAAGAGACCCAGTACTTC.